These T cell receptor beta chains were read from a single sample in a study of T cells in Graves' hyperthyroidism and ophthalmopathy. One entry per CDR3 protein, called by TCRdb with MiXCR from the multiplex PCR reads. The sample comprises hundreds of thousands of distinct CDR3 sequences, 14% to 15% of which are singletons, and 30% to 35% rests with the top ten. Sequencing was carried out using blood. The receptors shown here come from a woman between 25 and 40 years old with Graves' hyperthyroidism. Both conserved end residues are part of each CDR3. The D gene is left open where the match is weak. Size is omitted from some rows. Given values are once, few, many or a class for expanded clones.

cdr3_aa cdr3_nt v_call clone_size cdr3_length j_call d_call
CASSSGPLGDTQYF TGTGCCAGCAGCTCAGGGCCCCTCGGAGATACGCAGTATTTT TRBV11-2 many 14 TRBJ2-3 .
CASSQGTGSNNEQFF TGTGCCAGCAGCCAAGGGACAGGTTCGAACAATGAGCAGTTCTTC TRBV3-1 many 15 TRBJ2-1 TRBD1
CSATTPTGGTEAFF TGCAGTGCTACCACACCGACAGGTGGAACTGAAGCTTTCTTT TRBV20-1 few 14 TRBJ1-1 .
CASSLPRAENTEAFF TGTGCCAGCAGCTTGCCCAGGGCCGAGAACACTGAAGCTTTCTTT TRBV5-5 few 15 TRBJ1-1 .
CSARGLAGGPVDTQYF TGCAGTGCTAGGGGACTAGCGGGAGGGCCCGTAGATACGCAGTATTTT TRBV20-1 many 16 TRBJ2-3 TRBD2
CASSTGLQETQYF TGTGCCAGCAGCACGGGTCTTCAAGAGACCCAGTACTTC TRBV7-8 many 13 TRBJ2-5 .
CASSPPGLLSSYNEQFF TGTGCCAGCAGTCCTCCGGGACTCCTGAGCTCCTACAATGAGCAGTTCTTC TRBV28 many 17 TRBJ2-1 .
CASRWDRGNEKLFF TGTGCCAGCAGATGGGACAGGGGAAATGAAAAACTGTTTTTT TRBV2 . 14 TRBJ1-4 TRBD1
CASSVDDSYEQYF TGTGCCAGCAGCGTCGACGACTCCTACGAGCAGTACTTC TRBV7-2 many 13 TRBJ2-7 .
CASSLVQDGETQYF TGCGCCAGCAGCTTGGTACAGGACGGGGAGACCCAGTACTTC TRBV5-1 . 14 TRBJ2-5 .
CASSLARIGVFENTGELFF TGTGCCAGCAGCTTAGCGAGGATAGGAGTGTTCGAGAACACCGGGGAGCTGTTTTTT TRBV7-8 . 19 TRBJ2-2 .
CASSSNQGDEQYF TGTGCCAGCAGTAGCAATCAGGGCGACGAGCAGTACTTC TRBV25-1 . 13 TRBJ2-7 .
CASSVEGIGEQYF TGTGCCAGCAGCGTAGAAGGGATCGGCGAGCAGTACTTC TRBV9 few 13 TRBJ2-7 .
CASSGGSGGSYNEQFF TGTGCCAGTTCGGGGGGTAGCGGTGGCTCCTACAATGAGCAGTTCTTC TRBV19 . 16 TRBJ2-1 TRBD2
CASRGQGGETQYF TGTGCCAGCAGGGGACAGGGCGGAGAGACCCAGTACTTC TRBV2 many 13 TRBJ2-5 TRBD1
CSASRDIYNEQFF TGCAGTGCTAGTAGGGACATCTACAATGAGCAGTTCTTC TRBV20-1 . 13 TRBJ2-1 .
CASSGASVLNEQYF TGTGCCAGCAGCGGGGCTAGCGTTTTGAACGAGCAGTACTTC TRBV7-2 many 14 TRBJ2-7 .
CASSQHREETEAFF TGTGCCAGCAGCCAACACAGGGAGGAGACTGAAGCTTTCTTT TRBV3-1 many 14 TRBJ1-1 .
CATYGSGPYEQYF TGTGCCACCTACGGGTCTGGACCCTACGAGCAGTACTTC TRBV19 few 13 TRBJ2-7 .
CASSGTTGRRTYEQYF TGTGCCAGCAGCGGAACGACAGGGCGACGTACCTACGAGCAGTACTTC TRBV12-3/TRBV12-4 many 16 TRBJ2-7 TRBD1
CSAASVIPYEQYF TGCAGTGCCGCCTCCGTGATTCCCTACGAGCAGTACTTC TRBV20-1 few 13 TRBJ2-7 .
CASSGSGNTEAFF TGTGCCAGCTCAGGTTCGGGAAACACTGAAGCTTTCTTT TRBV18 many 13 TRBJ1-1 .
CASSYELAGEPDTQYF TGTGCCAGCAGTTACGAGCTGGCGGGAGAACCAGATACGCAGTATTTT TRBV6-2/TRBV6-3 many 16 TRBJ2-3 TRBD2
CSASEGLNYGYTF TGCAGTGCTAGTGAGGGGCTAAACTATGGCTACACCTTC TRBV20-1 many 13 TRBJ1-2 .
CASSSLGGGTGRNIQYF TGTGCCAGCAGTAGTTTAGGGGGAGGGACAGGGAGGAACATTCAGTACTTC TRBV28 many 17 TRBJ2-4 TRBD1
CSARDFNRGNEKLFF TGCAGTGCTAGAGATTTCAACAGGGGGAATGAAAAACTGTTTTTT TRBV20-1 few 15 TRBJ1-4 TRBD1
CASSLYLQGAEYEQYF TGTGCCAGCTCTCTATATCTACAGGGGGCAGAGTACGAGCAGTACTTC TRBV28 . 16 TRBJ2-7 TRBD1
CASSVPGAGTEAFF TGTGCCAGCAGCGTACCAGGGGCCGGGACTGAAGCTTTCTTT TRBV9 . 14 TRBJ1-1 .
CASSLSRDRVEGTDTQYF TGTGCCAGCAGTCTGTCCCGGGACAGGGTTGAGGGCACAGATACGCAGTATTTT TRBV28 many 18 TRBJ2-3 TRBD1
CASSQDWGASYTF TGTGCCAGCAGCCAAGACTGGGGGGCTAGCTACACCTTC TRBV3-1 . 13 TRBJ1-2 .
CSAKSGTVTYEQYF TGCAGTGCTAAATCCGGGACAGTAACCTACGAGCAGTACTTC TRBV20-1 many 14 TRBJ2-7 TRBD1